These 10 T cell receptor beta chains share one sample of origin, sequenced in a study of regulatory T cells in long-lasting Graves disease listed by TCRdb under 2021. This specimen's time point label, per the study, means: newly diagnosed GD, antithyroid drugs for less than 3 months. For both TCR sequencing and RNA sequencing, RNA was extracted from PBMCs in TRIzol. The library was produced with multiplex PCR. Sequencing relied on an Illumina HiSeq 4000. To build TCR beta libraries, CDR3 regions were amplified by Arm-PCR using iRepertoire HTBI primers. The public reads were reprocessed in TCRdb via fastp at Q25 and MiXCR, keeping in-frame beta chains. Rows with a matching CDR3 protein are joined into one entry that keeps the most common DNA and genes. In this sample the table shows 520,000 or so distinct CDR3 sequences, about 11% of which occur a single time. Of the sample, around 9.3% is held by the ten largest clones.

These data were likewise used in another study, on T cells in Graves' hyperthyroidism and ophthalmopathy.

The source was peripheral blood mononuclear cells (PBMCs), collected at new diagnosis, from a patient treated with antithyroid drugs. The receptors were gathered from a woman in her twenties or thirties with Graves disease. Donor details come from another sample of the same person, matched by shared clones.

This clonotype was seen ten or more times. The chain couples TRBV3-1 to TRBJ2-5; D may be TRBD2 (6 bases). Germline V lookup: CDR1 LGHDT, CDR2 YNNKEL (reference sequence). CDR3 size: 14 residues. Trimming removed 3 bases from V and 5 bases from J, with 13 bases in between. CDR3 in DNA: TGTGCCAGCAGCCAGCGGGATTCTCGGGAGACCCAGTACTTC. Protein: CASSQRDSRETQYF.

The rearrangement links TRBV19 to TRBJ1-2; 7 bases map to TRBD1. With 5 bases clipped from V and 4 bases from J, the junction kept 10 bases outside the gene matches. The CDR3 covers 15 residues. Germline V gene lookup returns CDR1 LNHDA and CDR2 SQIVND (reference sequence). CDR3 nucleotide sequence: TGTGCCAGTAGTCTTACGACAGGGAACGCCTATGGCTACACCTTC. This translates into CASSLTTGNAYGYTF.

Relative to its sample, this clonotype is medium-sized (0.01 to 0.1%). The chain employs TRBV30 and TRBJ1-1, with D uncertain. CDR3 length equals 14 residues. Germline loops: CDR1 GTSNPN, CDR2 SVGIG (reference sequence). Trimming shortened V by 5 bases and J by 7 bases, and 20 bases separated the two germline ends. CDR3 region: CAWVSKITRYEAFF. DNA for the CDR3: TGTGCCTGGGTCTCCAAAATAACTCGGTATGAAGCTTTCTTT.

This clonotype was detected ten times or more. V is TRBV28 and J is TRBJ1-4, with TRBD1 matching 8 bases. This CDR3 has 15 amino acids. Losses at the gene ends were 2 bases for V and 7 bases for J; bases not matched to a gene: 6. Germline lookup yields CDR1 MDHEN and CDR2 SYDVKM. The DNA of the CDR3 is TGTGCCAGCAGTTTACCGGGACAGGTATTTGAAAAACTGTTTTTT. Amino acids: CASSLPGQVFEKLFF.

This clonotype was seen repeatedly, ten times or more. This chain joins TRBV3-1 and TRBJ2-5; 8 bases align to TRBD2. The CDR3 has 15 residues. Losses at the gene ends were 3 bases for V and 5 bases for J; bases not matched to a gene: 8. Germline V gene lookup returns CDR1 LGHDT and CDR2 YNNKEL (reference sequence). CDR3: CASSHPGGAGETQYF. DNA for the CDR3: TGTGCCAGCAGCCATCCGGGGGGGGCAGGGGAGACCCAGTACTTC.

This chain uses TRBV19 with TRBJ2-1; the match to TRBD2 covers 8 bases. This CDR3 is built from 15 residues. The junction had 1 base not matched to a gene; V was cut back by 1 base and J by 2 bases. Per germline, CDR1 LNHDA and CDR2 SQIVND (reference sequence). The CDR3 region has the DNA TGTGCCAGTAGTATAGGTAGCGGGGCCTACAATGAGCAGTTCTTC. Protein sequence: CASSIGSGAYNEQFF.

This clonotype was counted only a few times. The chain links TRBV29-1 to TRBJ2-7, with D possibly matching TRBD2 (6 bases). The V gene lost 3 bases and the J gene lost 4 bases, with 10 bases spanning the gap. This CDR3 is built from 12 residues. Germline CDR1 is SQVTM and CDR2 is ANQGSEA. CDR3 sequence reads: CSVERGPYEQYF. The CDR3 DNA sequence: TGCAGCGTTGAGCGGGGCCCATACGAGCAGTACTTC.

This clonotype was seen many times. The CDR3 DNA reads TGCGCCAGCAGCCAGCCCACAGGGAGGAGCTATGGCTACACCTTC. Residues: CASSQPTGRSYGYTF. The chain uses TRBV4-1 and TRBJ1-2; a weak D match, TRBD1 (6 bases). The V gene lost 3 bases and the J gene lost 4 bases, with 15 bases spanning the gap. This CDR3 comprises 15 residues. Germline V lookup: CDR1 MGHRA, CDR2 YSYEKL.

This clonotype came up many times. The gene calls are TRBV20-1 and TRBJ1-2; tentatively, D is TRBD1 (5 bases). The CDR3 runs to 13 residues. The germline gives CDR1 DFQATT, CDR2 SNEGSKA (reference sequence). CDR3 in DNA: TGCAGGGCCGACGGGGGGGTAGCCTATGGCTACACCTTC. Protein: CRADGGVAYGYTF.

The V call is TRBV6-2 or TRBV6-3, the J call TRBJ1-2; D unclear. This CDR3 has 14 amino acids. Germline V gene lookup returns CDR1 MNHEY and CDR2 SVGEGT. The ends were cut back, 0 bases at V and 8 bases at J, with 13 bases in the middle. CDR3 protein: CASSYSPWGIGYTF. For the CDR3, the DNA is TGTGCCAGCAGTTACTCTCCCTGGGGAATCGGCTACACCTTC.